This entry lists 3 T cell receptor beta chains sequenced from one sample in a study of cytomegalovirus exposure and HLA in healthy donors. Using immunoSEQ multiplex PCR, the repertoire was profiled, and TCRdb retains in-frame clones only, with some absent. The sample carries tens of thousands of clones, 90% to 97% recorded once. The sample taken for sequencing was PBMCs. The receptors derive from a woman aged 18 to 35 in good health and CMV-seronegative.

The chain has TRBV28 and TRBJ2-7, with D tentatively TRBD1 (6 bases). Trimming removed 6 bases at V and 0 bases at J, with 18 bases between. The CDR3 consists of 16 residues. Germline lookup yields CDR1 MDHEN and CDR2 SYDVKM. The CDR3 spells CASSPVGRGSSYEQYF. The CDR3 DNA follows: TGTGCCAGCAGCCCCGTGGGCAGGGGCAGCTCCTACGAGCAGTACTTC.

This chain joins TRBV7-9 and TRBJ2-7; TRBD2 might be the D (6 bases). This CDR3 contains 14 residues. V lost 3 bases, J lost 5 bases, and 14 bases lay in between. The V gene's germline CDR1 is SEHNR and CDR2 FQNEAQ (reference sequence). Here the CDR3 DNA reads TGTGCCAGCAGCTTTGGGGAAGGAGGGAACGAGCAGTACTTC. Translation gives CASSFGEGGNEQYF. The complete variable domain, with remaining parts taken from reference TRBV7-9 and TRBJ2-7, reads DTGVSQNPRHKITKRGQNVTFRCDPISEHNRLYWYRQTLGQGPEFLTYFQNEAQLEKSRLLSDRFSAERPKGSFSTLEIQRTEQGDSAMYLCASSFGEGGNEQYFGPGTRLTVT.

J is TRBJ2-3 and V is TRBV19, with 12 bases identical to TRBD2. V lost 5 bases to trimming and J lost 3 bases; unmatched junction nucleotides: 3. Germline CDR1 and CDR2: LNHDA and SQIVND (reference sequence). The CDR3 totals 15 residues. The CDR3 region is CASSPTSGGTDTQYF. DNA for the CDR3: TGTGCCAGTAGTCCGACTAGCGGGGGAACAGATACGCAGTATTTT.